This passage covers 13 T cell receptor beta chains from one sample sequenced in a study of shared clonotypes between healthy human individuals. Here immunoSEQ multiplex PCR was the method, and the copy in TCRdb shows in-frame clones only, minus some. The profile shows about 600,000 clones, approximately 97% of them singletons. Sequenced input: naive CD4+ T cells sorted from blood. Subset reported: CD45RA+ positively selected. These receptors all come from a woman under 40 in good health.

The chain joins TRBV29-1 to TRBJ1-1, with TRBD1 matching 9 bases. This CDR3 has 14 amino acids. V shed 6 bases, J shed 5 bases, and the junction held 10 bases outside the gene matches. Germline CDR1 SQVTM, CDR2 ANQGSEA. Here the CDR3 DNA reads TGCAGCGTGGAGGGACAGGGCAGTAGTACTGAAGCTTTCTTT. It codes for CSVEGQGSSTEAFF.

V is TRBV19 and J is TRBJ2-3, with TRBD2 matching 11 bases. This CDR3 is 17 amino acids long. V shed 0 bases and J 3 bases; nucleotides not matched to a gene: 5. The germline gives CDR1 LNHDA, CDR2 SQIVND (reference sequence). CDR3 nucleotides: TGTGCCAGTAGTATAGAAACTAGCGGGAGTCGTACAGATACGCAGTATTTT. Amino acid sequence: CASSIETSGSRTDTQYF.

The J gene is TRBJ2-7, the V gene TRBV27; D may be TRBD1 (6 bases). V lost 6 bases to trimming and J lost 2 bases, with 20 bases between them. Germline V gene data show CDR1 as MNHEY and CDR2 as SMNVEV (reference sequence). This CDR3 region has 16 residues. Written as DNA, the CDR3 is TGTGCCAGCAGCGGATTCGTGACAGGCGTCGCCTACGAGCAGTACTTC. Its translation: CASSGFVTGVAYEQYF.

This chain uses TRBV28 with TRBJ1-5; D possibly corresponds to TRBD1 (5 bases). Deletions cut 10 bases from V and 4 bases from J, with 14 bases between. Germline CDR1 is MDHEN and CDR2 is SYDVKM. The CDR3 contains 13 residues. The CDR3 loop reads CATTTAGNQPQHF. CDR3 sequence (DNA): TGTGCCACAACGACGGCAGGGAATCAGCCCCAGCATTTT.

This clone has only one observation. The V and J genes are TRBV5-6 and TRBJ1-2; 7 bases match TRBD1. The CDR3 loop spans 14 amino acids. Germline CDR1 SGHDT, CDR2 YYEEEE. V dropped 5 bases and J dropped 2; count of bases not matched to a gene: 6. The CDR3 here is CASRPQGINYGYTF. For the CDR3, the DNA is TGTGCCAGCAGGCCACAGGGGATCAACTATGGCTACACCTTC.

The chain uses TRBV10-1 and TRBJ2-3; 10 nucleotides line up with TRBD2. Looked up from germline, CDR1 is WNHNN and CDR2 is SYGVQD (reference sequence). The CDR3 covers 14 residues. The V segment lost 6 bases and the J segment 5 bases; nucleotides outside the gene matches: 5. This chain's CDR3 is CASSLAGVVDTQYF. The CDR3 coding sequence is TGCGCCAGCAGCCTAGCGGGAGTAGTAGATACGCAGTATTTT.

V is TRBV28 and J is TRBJ1-2; D is unresolved. The CDR3 sequence is 13 residues long. Trimming took off 3 bases at V and 4 bases at J, with 9 bases between the two ends. Germline assignment: CDR1 MDHEN and CDR2 SYDVKM. Here the CDR3 DNA reads TGTGCCAGCAGTTTGAGTGAAGGCTATGGCTACACCTTC. It specifies CASSLSEGYGYTF.

This chain connects TRBV6-5 to TRBJ1-3, with unresolved D. The CDR3 covers 15 residues. CDR1 and CDR2 from the germline V gene are MNHEY and SVGAGI. V was cut by 4 bases and J by 4 bases, with 14 bases left in between. The DNA for the CDR3 is TGTGCCAGCAGTTGGTCCCGTAGGGAAGGAAACACCATATATTTT. Amino acid sequence: CASSWSRREGNTIYF.

This rearrangement joins TRBV27 to TRBJ1-4; 10 bases are shared with TRBD1. The CDR3 covers 17 residues. Germline V gives CDR1 MNHEY, CDR2 SMNVEV (reference sequence). Losses at the gene ends were 6 bases for V and 0 bases for J; bases not matched to a gene: 7. The CDR3 loop reads CASSPRDRGATNEKLFF. The CDR3 DNA is TGTGCCAGCAGCCCCCGGGACAGGGGAGCAACTAATGAAAAACTGTTTTTT.

The chain uses TRBV28 and TRBJ2-1; 7 bases are shared with TRBD2. V gave up 7 bases and J gave up 4 bases; unmatched junction bases: 10. The germline V gene encodes CDR1 MDHEN and CDR2 SYDVKM. The CDR3 length is 15 residues. The CDR3 sequence: CASTSAGGGYNEQFF. CDR3 coding DNA: TGTGCCAGCACCTCCGCTGGGGGGGGTTACAATGAGCAGTTCTTC. The full variable domain, completed using reference TRBV28 and TRBJ2-1, is DVKVTQSSRYLVKRTGEKVFLECVQDMDHENMFWYRQDPGLGLRLIYFSYDVKMKEKGDIPEGYSVSREKKERFSLILESASTNQTSMYLCASTSAGGGYNEQFFGPGTRLTVL.

The genes are TRBV7-9 and TRBJ1-2; 7 bases line up with TRBD1. Germline CDR1 SEHNR, CDR2 FQNEAQ (reference sequence). V was clipped by 1 base and J by 9 bases; unmatched bases: 8. There are 14 residues in the CDR3. This CDR3 reads CASSLVRQGGSYTF. As DNA, the CDR3 is TGTGCCAGCAGCTTAGTACGGCAGGGGGGGAGCTACACCTTC.

For the CDR3, the DNA is TGTGCCAGCAGCTTAGCTGGTTCACCCCTCCACTTT. Its protein is CASSLAGSPLHF. This chain uses TRBV7-9 with TRBJ1-6, with D unresolved. The germline V gene has CDR1 SEHNR and CDR2 FQNEAQ (reference sequence). Deletions cut 0 bases from V and 9 bases from J, with 3 bases between. The CDR3 totals 12 residues.

The chain recombines TRBV27 with TRBJ2-7, with 8 bases fitting TRBD2. The CDR3 length is 14 residues. CDR1 is MNHEY, CDR2 SMNVEV, per germline (reference sequence). Trimming removed 5 bases from V and 0 bases from J; junction bases left unmatched: 3. CDR3 nucleotides: TGTGCCAGCAGTAGTAGCGGGGCCTCCTACGAGCAGTACTTC. As protein: CASSSSGASYEQYF.